This T cell receptor beta chain was sequenced for a study of blood T cell repertoires in COVID-19. The CDR3 has 15 residues. Germline values: CDR1 SGDLS, CDR2 YYNGEE. The V gene lost 4 bases and the J gene lost 1 base, with 14 bases spanning the gap. The repertoire was sequenced with immunoSEQ multiplex PCR; TCRdb's copy has only in-frame clones and lacks some. This sample has about 100,000 clones, with approximately 84% found just once. This TCR came from a man aged 30-40 years in a cohort sampled during active COVID-19. The V and J genes are TRBV9 and TRBJ2-5; D possibly corresponds to TRBD2 (6 bases). Source material: peripheral blood. The CDR3 reads CASSRRDFLQETQYF. As DNA, the CDR3 is TGTGCCAGCAGCCGACGGGACTTCCTCCAAGAGACCCAGTACTTC.